These 18 T cell receptor beta chains share one sample of origin, sequenced in a study of cytomegalovirus exposure and HLA in healthy donors (TCRdb year 2017). The library was prepared using the immunoSEQ multiplex PCR assay. For the multiplex PCR, a mixture combining 60 forward primers for TCR Vbeta segments and 13 reverse primers for TCR Jbeta segments was used. TCRdb took over this immuneACCESS table, retaining in-frame rearrangements with V and J assigned. Such tables are incomplete; in checked studies, under half of the missing clones stem from an unresolved V gene, and the remainder is unexplained. The sample table contains some 180,000 clones; only one count was recorded for 65% to 80% of them. The leading ten clones occupy 2% to 3% of the sample. The sequenced sample consisted of PBMCs. Receptors were obtained from a woman aged 25 to 39 in good health and CMV-seropositive.

The chain uses TRBV6-1 and TRBJ1-2; TRBD1 matches 7 bases. This CDR3 comprises 15 residues. The germline V gene encodes CDR1 MNHNS and CDR2 SASEGT. V shed 5 bases and J 0 bases; nucleotides not matched to a gene: 6. The CDR3 loop reads CASSHPQGANYGYTF. CDR3 nucleotides: TGTGCCAGCAGTCACCCCCAGGGGGCTAACTATGGCTACACCTTC.

The CDR3 sequence: CASSEQGADNSPLHF. The CDR3 nucleotides are TGTGCCAGTAGTGAACAGGGTGCCGATAATTCACCCCTCCACTTT. The J gene is TRBJ1-6, the V gene TRBV19; a possible D gene is TRBD1 (6 bases). V gave up 5 bases and J gave up 5 bases, with 13 bases separating them. The CDR3 runs 15 residues. Germline CDR1 is LNHDA and CDR2 is SQIVND (reference sequence).

The chain carries TRBV11-2 and TRBJ2-7; D not resolved. The germline gives CDR1 SGHAT, CDR2 FQNNGV. This CDR3 contains 12 residues. Trimming shortened V by 2 bases and J by 3 bases, and 5 bases separated the two germline ends. This CDR3 is CASSLTGYEQYF. CDR3 nucleotides: TGTGCCAGCAGCTTAACCGGCTACGAGCAGTACTTC.

The V and J genes are TRBV7-2 and TRBJ1-5, with D perhaps matching TRBD1 (6 bases). The CDR3 has 14 amino acids. In germline, CDR1 is SGHTA, CDR2 FQGNSA. The germline V and J ends were trimmed by 5 bases and 9 bases, with 17 bases remaining between them. In DNA form, the CDR3 reads TGTGCCAGCAGCCCAGGACAGCAGGCAGCGCCCCAGCATTTT. Its protein is CASSPGQQAAPQHF.

The chain couples TRBV7-9 to TRBJ2-1; D may be TRBD1 (6 bases). V was cut by 5 bases and J by 10 bases, with 12 bases left in between. The CDR3 consists of 12 residues. The germline gives CDR1 SEHNR, CDR2 FQNEAQ (reference sequence). The CDR3 region is CASSATGNEQFF. As DNA, the CDR3 is TGTGCCAGCAGCGCTACAGGGAACGAGCAGTTCTTC. Drawing the rest from reference TRBV7-9 and TRBJ2-1, the complete variable domain is DTGVSQNPRHKITKRGQNVTFRCDPISEHNRLYWYRQTLGQGPEFLTYFQNEAQLEKSRLLSDRFSAERPKGSFSTLEIQRTEQGDSAMYLCASSATGNEQFFGPGTRLTVL.

The chain links TRBV9 to TRBJ2-7, with 9 bases lining up with TRBD2. The CDR3 is 15 residues long. CDR1 and CDR2 from the germline V gene are SGDLS and YYNGEE. V gave up 0 bases and J gave up 6 bases; unmatched junction bases: 7. The DNA for the CDR3 is TGTGCCAGCAGCGTAGCTCAGCGGGGGGTTGCCGAGCAGTACTTC. Translation: CASSVAQRGVAEQYF.

The V gene is TRBV10-3, the J gene TRBJ1-4, with a weak D call TRBD1 (6 bases). Germline values: CDR1 ENHRY, CDR2 SYGVKD. This CDR3 is 15 amino acids long. V was cut by 8 bases and J by 8 bases, with 21 bases left in between. CDR3 sequence (DNA): TGTGCCATCTCCCAAGGGGGGGGGCAAGGCGAAAAACTGTTTTTT. Translation: CAISQGGGQGEKLFF.

The V call is TRBV7-6, the J call TRBJ2-1; 10 bases fit TRBD2. CDR1 is SGHVS and CDR2 is FNYEAQ in the germline V gene. J gave up 4 bases and V 1 base, and 4 bases lay outside the gene matches. The CDR3 length is 16 residues. In DNA form, the CDR3 reads TGTGCCAGCAGCTTAGTCCCTAGCGGGGGATACAATGAGCAGTTCTTC. Translation: CASSLVPSGGYNEQFF.

In nucleotides, the CDR3 is TGTGCCAGCAGCCCCCTCCCAGGGGTGAATCAGCCCCAGCATTTT. Translation: CASSPLPGVNQPQHF. The chain has TRBV7-9 and TRBJ1-5, with D possibly TRBD1 on 6 matching bases. The V end lost 5 bases, the J end lost 4 bases, and 15 bases lay between the germline ends. Germline V CDR1 and CDR2: SEHNR, FQNEAQ (reference sequence). The CDR3 is 15 residues long. Combining the CDR3 with reference TRBV7-9 and TRBJ1-5 gives the whole variable domain DTGVSQNPRHKITKRGQNVTFRCDPISEHNRLYWYRQTLGQGPEFLTYFQNEAQLEKSRLLSDRFSAERPKGSFSTLEIQRTEQGDSAMYLCASSPLPGVNQPQHFGDGTRLSIL.

The CDR3 spells CASSWGASGEVEQFF. In DNA, the CDR3 is TGCGCCAGCAGCTGGGGGGCTAGCGGGGAGGTTGAGCAGTTCTTC. V gene TRBV5-1 combines with J gene TRBJ2-1, with TRBD2 matching over 9 bases. Germline V CDR1 and CDR2: SGHRS, YFSETQ. Trimming took 3 bases from V and 9 from J; bases not matched to a gene: 10. The CDR3 spans 15 residues.

This chain uses TRBV6-4 with TRBJ2-3; 7 bases map to TRBD2. This CDR3 contains 16 residues. The germline V gene has CDR1 MRHNA and CDR2 SNTAGT. V gave up 0 bases and J gave up 2 bases; unmatched junction bases: 5. CDR3 in DNA: TGTGCCAGCAGTGACTCCGATAGCGGGCCCACAGATACGCAGTATTTT. This codes for CASSDSDSGPTDTQYF.

The rearrangement links TRBV11-2 to TRBJ2-7, with 15 bases that match TRBD2. The CDR3 consists of 17 residues. V lost 5 bases, J lost 5 bases, and 10 bases stayed unmatched. CDR1 is SGHAT, CDR2 FQNNGV, per germline. The CDR3 reads CASSTGLAGGHRNEQYF. For the CDR3, the DNA is TGTGCCAGCAGCACAGGACTAGCGGGGGGGCATCGCAACGAGCAGTACTTC.

This clone was observed a handful of times. The chain employs TRBV7-9 and TRBJ1-1; the match to TRBD1 covers 8 bases. CDR3 length: 15 residues. Germline CDR1 is SEHNR and CDR2 is FQNEAQ (reference sequence). V lost 5 bases and J lost 1; bases outside the gene matches: 6. DNA for the CDR3: TGTGCCAGCAGCGGCTACAGGGGGGGGAACACTGAAGCTTTCTTT. Its translation is CASSGYRGGNTEAFF. The whole variable domain, remainder taken from reference TRBV7-9 and TRBJ1-1, is DTGVSQNPRHKITKRGQNVTFRCDPISEHNRLYWYRQTLGQGPEFLTYFQNEAQLEKSRLLSDRFSAERPKGSFSTLEIQRTEQGDSAMYLCASSGYRGGNTEAFFGQGTRLTVV.

The chain recombines TRBV5-1 with TRBJ2-3; 7 bases line up with TRBD2. The CDR3 contains 15 residues. CDR1 SGHRS and CDR2 YFSETQ come from the germline V gene. V shed 4 bases and J 2 bases; nucleotides not matched to a gene: 7. The DNA for the CDR3 is TGCGCCAGCAGCCCCTCGGGACTATTCACAGATACGCAGTATTTT. Encoded protein: CASSPSGLFTDTQYF.

The chain has TRBV6-1 and TRBJ2-3; 8 nucleotides agree with TRBD1. CDR1 is MNHNS, CDR2 SASEGT, per germline. CDR3 length: 15 amino acids. The V and J ends lost 6 bases and 3 bases, in that order; junction bases with no gene match: 8. The chain's CDR3 is CASRGRTGITDTQYF. DNA for the CDR3: TGTGCCAGCAGAGGGAGGACAGGGATAACAGATACGCAGTATTTT.

In this sample, this clone turned up a few times. The chain has TRBV19 and TRBJ2-1; TRBD2 matches 11 bases. Germline CDR1 reads LNHDA; CDR2 reads SQIVND (reference sequence). This CDR3 has 17 amino acids. V lost 5 bases to trimming and J lost 5 bases; unmatched junction nucleotides: 11. The CDR3 loop reads CASSRPRGLAANNEQFF. CDR3 sequence (DNA): TGTGCCAGTAGTCGCCCTAGGGGACTAGCGGCCAACAATGAGCAGTTCTTC.

To note about this clone: This specimen includes other DNA sequences encoding the same CDR3. CDR3 residues: CASSFLAGTDTQYF. CDR3 nucleotide sequence: TGCGCCAGCAGCTTTTTAGCGGGCACAGATACGCAGTATTTT. The chain recombines TRBV5-1 with TRBJ2-3, with D tentatively TRBD2 (6 bases). The CDR3 length is 14 residues. The V gene lost 2 bases and the J gene lost 1 base, with 8 bases spanning the gap. Germline V gives CDR1 SGHRS, CDR2 YFSETQ. Full variable domain (missing parts from reference TRBV5-1 and TRBJ2-3): KAGVTQTPRYLIKTRGQQVTLSCSPISGHRSVSWYQQTPGQGLQFLFEYFSETQRNKGNFPGRFSGRQFSNSRSEMNVSTLELGDSALYLCASSFLAGTDTQYFGPGTRLTVL.

The chain is built from TRBV15 and TRBJ2-2; 8 nucleotides line up with TRBD1. Losses at the gene ends were 4 bases for V and 3 bases for J; bases not matched to a gene: 10. In germline, CDR1 is LNHNV, CDR2 YYDKDF (reference sequence). CDR3 length: 17 amino acids. The DNA of the CDR3 is TGTGCCACCAGCACCTATCCGGGACAGGCGTACACCGGGGAGCTGTTTTTT. It is translated as CATSTYPGQAYTGELFF.